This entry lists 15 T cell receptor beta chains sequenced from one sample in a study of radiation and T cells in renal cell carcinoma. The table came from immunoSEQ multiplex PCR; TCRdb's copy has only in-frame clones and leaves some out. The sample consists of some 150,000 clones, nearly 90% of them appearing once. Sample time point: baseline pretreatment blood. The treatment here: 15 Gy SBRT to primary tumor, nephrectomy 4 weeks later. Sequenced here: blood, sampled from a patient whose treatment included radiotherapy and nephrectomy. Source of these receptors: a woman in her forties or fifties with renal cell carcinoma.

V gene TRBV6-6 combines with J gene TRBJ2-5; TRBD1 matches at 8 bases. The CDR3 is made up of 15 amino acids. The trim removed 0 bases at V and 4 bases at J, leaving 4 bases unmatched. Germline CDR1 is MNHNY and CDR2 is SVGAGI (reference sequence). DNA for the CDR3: TGTGCCAGCAGTTACTCCTTACAGGGGGGAGAGACCCAGTACTTC. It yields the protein CASSYSLQGGETQYF.

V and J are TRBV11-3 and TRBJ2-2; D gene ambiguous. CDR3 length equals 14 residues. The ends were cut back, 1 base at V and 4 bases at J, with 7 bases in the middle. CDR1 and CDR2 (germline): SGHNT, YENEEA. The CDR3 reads CASSLVLGTGELFF. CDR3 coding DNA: TGTGCCAGCAGCTTAGTTTTGGGCACCGGGGAGCTGTTTTTT.

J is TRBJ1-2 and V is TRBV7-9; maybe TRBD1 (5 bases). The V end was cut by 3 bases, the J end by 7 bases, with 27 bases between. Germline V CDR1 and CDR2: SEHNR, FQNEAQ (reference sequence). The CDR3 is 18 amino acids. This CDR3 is CASSLGYGIDRAYGGYTF. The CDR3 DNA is TGTGCCAGCAGCTTGGGATACGGGATAGACAGAGCCTATGGTGGCTACACCTTC. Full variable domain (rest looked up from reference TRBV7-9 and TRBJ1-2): DTGVSQNPRHKITKRGQNVTFRCDPISEHNRLYWYRQTLGQGPEFLTYFQNEAQLEKSRLLSDRFSAERPKGSFSTLEIQRTEQGDSAMYLCASSLGYGIDRAYGGYTFGSGTRLTVV.

The CDR3 reads CASSPGGGSSNQPQHF. The CDR3 coding sequence is TGTGCCAGCAGCCCGGGGGGTGGGAGCAGCAATCAGCCCCAGCATTTT. The chain couples TRBV9 to TRBJ1-5; a weak D match, TRBD1 (5 bases). Germline V lookup: CDR1 SGDLS, CDR2 YYNGEE. There are 16 residues in the CDR3. V was cut by 4 bases and J by 1 base, with 15 bases left in between. Looking up the rest from reference TRBV9 and TRBJ1-5 gives the full variable domain: DSGVTQTPKHLITATGQRVTLRCSPRSGDLSVYWYQQSLDQGLQFLIQYYNGEERAKGNILERFSAQQFPDLHSELNLSSLELGDSALYFCASSPGGGSSNQPQHFGDGTRLSIL.

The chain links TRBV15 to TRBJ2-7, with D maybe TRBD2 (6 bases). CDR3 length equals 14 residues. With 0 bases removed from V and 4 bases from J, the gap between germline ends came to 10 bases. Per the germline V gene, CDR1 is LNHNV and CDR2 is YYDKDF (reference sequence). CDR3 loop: CATSRDRAGYEQYF. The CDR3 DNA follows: TGTGCCACCAGCAGAGATCGGGCGGGGTACGAGCAGTACTTC.

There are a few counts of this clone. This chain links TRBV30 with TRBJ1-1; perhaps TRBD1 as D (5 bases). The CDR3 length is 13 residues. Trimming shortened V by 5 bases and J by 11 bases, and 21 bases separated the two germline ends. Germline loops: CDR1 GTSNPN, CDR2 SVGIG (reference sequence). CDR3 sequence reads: CAWGNRDPSAAFF. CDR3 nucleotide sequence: TGTGCCTGGGGAAACCGGGACCCCTCGGCCGCTTTCTTT.

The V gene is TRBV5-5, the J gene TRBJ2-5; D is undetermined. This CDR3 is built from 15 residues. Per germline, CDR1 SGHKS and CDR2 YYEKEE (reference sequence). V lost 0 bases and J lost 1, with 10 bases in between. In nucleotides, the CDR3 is TGTGCCAGCAGCTTGGAGGTCACACCCCAAGAGACCCAGTACTTC. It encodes CASSLEVTPQETQYF.

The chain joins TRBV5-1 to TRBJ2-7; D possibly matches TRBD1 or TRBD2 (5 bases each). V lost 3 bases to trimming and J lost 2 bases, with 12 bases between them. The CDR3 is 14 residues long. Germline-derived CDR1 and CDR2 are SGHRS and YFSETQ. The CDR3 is CASSSGTGPYEQYF. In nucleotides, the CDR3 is TGCGCCAGCAGCTCCGGGACCGGACCCTACGAGCAGTACTTC.

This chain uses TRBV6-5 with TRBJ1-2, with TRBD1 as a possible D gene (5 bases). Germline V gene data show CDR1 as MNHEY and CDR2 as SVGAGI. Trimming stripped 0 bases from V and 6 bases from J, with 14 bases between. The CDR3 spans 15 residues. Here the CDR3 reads CASSYSGQDKDGYTF. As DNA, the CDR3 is TGTGCCAGCAGTTACTCGGGGCAGGACAAGGATGGCTACACCTTC.

The CDR3 loop is CASKRDQGPYNEQFF. Here the CDR3 DNA reads TGTGCCAGCAAACGGGACCAGGGGCCCTACAATGAGCAGTTCTTC. This chain uses TRBV2 with TRBJ2-1; tentative D call: TRBD1 (6 bases). Germline V CDR1 and CDR2: SNHLY, FYNNEI. CDR3 size: 15 residues. The germline V and J ends were trimmed by 7 bases and 2 bases, with 15 bases remaining between them.

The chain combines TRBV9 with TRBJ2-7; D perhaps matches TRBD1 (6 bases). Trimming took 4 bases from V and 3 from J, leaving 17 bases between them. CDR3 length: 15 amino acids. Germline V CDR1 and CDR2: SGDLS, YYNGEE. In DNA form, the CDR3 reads TGTGCCAGCAGCCAAACACCGGGACAAAACTACGAGCAGTACTTC. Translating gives CASSQTPGQNYEQYF.

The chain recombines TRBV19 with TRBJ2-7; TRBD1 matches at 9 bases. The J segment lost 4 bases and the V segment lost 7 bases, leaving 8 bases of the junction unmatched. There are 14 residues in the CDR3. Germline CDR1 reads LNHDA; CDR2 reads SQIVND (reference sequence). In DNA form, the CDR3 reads TGTGCCAGTACCCCGGGACAGGGAAATTACGAGCAGTACTTC. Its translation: CASTPGQGNYEQYF.

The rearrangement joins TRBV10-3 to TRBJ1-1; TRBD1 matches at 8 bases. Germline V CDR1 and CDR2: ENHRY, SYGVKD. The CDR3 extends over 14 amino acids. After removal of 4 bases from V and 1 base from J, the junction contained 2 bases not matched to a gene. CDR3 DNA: TGTGCCATCAGTGTTGGGACAGGGAACACTGAAGCTTTCTTT. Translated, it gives CAISVGTGNTEAFF.

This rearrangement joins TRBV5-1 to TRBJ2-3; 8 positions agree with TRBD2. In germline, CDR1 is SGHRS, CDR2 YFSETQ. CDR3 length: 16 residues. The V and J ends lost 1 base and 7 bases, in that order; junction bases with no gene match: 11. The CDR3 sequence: CASSLWGLAGRNTQYF. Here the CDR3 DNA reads TGCGCCAGCAGCTTGTGGGGTCTAGCGGGCAGAAATACGCAGTATTTT. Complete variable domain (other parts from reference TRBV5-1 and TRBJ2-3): KAGVTQTPRYLIKTRGQQVTLSCSPISGHRSVSWYQQTPGQGLQFLFEYFSETQRNKGNFPGRFSGRQFSNSRSEMNVSTLELGDSALYLCASSLWGLAGRNTQYFGPGTRLTVL.

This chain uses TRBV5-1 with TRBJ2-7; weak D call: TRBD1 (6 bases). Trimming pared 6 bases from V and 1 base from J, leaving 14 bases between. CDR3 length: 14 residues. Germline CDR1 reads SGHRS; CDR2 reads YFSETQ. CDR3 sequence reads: CASNKDRSSYEQYF. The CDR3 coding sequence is TGCGCCAGCAACAAGGACAGAAGTTCCTACGAGCAGTACTTC.